Listed here are 32 T cell receptor beta chains from one sample, sequenced in a study of T cell responses to AZD1222 COVID-19 vaccine (dated by TCRdb to the early 2020s). The time point label corresponds to: about 28 days (+/-7) after the second vaccine dose. The treatment or condition label for this specimen denotes: meningococcal conjugate vaccine given as trial control. Library generation was performed with the immunoSEQ multiplex PCR assay. This is the immuneACCESS table as TCRdb keeps it, with only in-frame sequences that have V and J called. A part of the clones is gone; compared with another copy, unresolved V genes explain less than half, and the rest is unexplained. The sample contains around 200,000 clones, roughly 93% of them found a single time. The ten most abundant clones make up about 1% of the sample. The specimen comprised peripheral blood, sampled 28 days after the second dose of the MenACWY control vaccine. These receptors were taken from an adult who received the MenACWY meningococcal vaccine as a control.

The chain is built from TRBV5-6 and TRBJ1-5; no firm D call. The CDR3 loop spans 14 amino acids. The germline V and J ends were trimmed by 3 bases and 1 base, with 8 bases remaining between them. Germline CDR1 is SGHDT and CDR2 is YYEEEE. The CDR3 sequence: CASSSPGSNQPQHF. The CDR3 DNA reads as TGTGCCAGCAGCTCCCCTGGGAGCAATCAGCCCCAGCATTTT.

The DNA of the CDR3 is TGTGCCAGCAGCTTAGTGGGACTATCTACATACAATGAGCAGTTCTTC. It is translated as CASSLVGLSTYNEQFF. The J gene is TRBJ2-1, the V gene TRBV11-3, with 7 bases aligning to TRBD2. The length of the CDR3 is 16 residues. Germline trimming cut 1 base from V and 4 bases from J; bases unmatched to any gene: 7. In germline, CDR1 is SGHNT, CDR2 YENEEA.

The gene calls are TRBV19 and TRBJ1-3, with 8 positions matching TRBD1. The CDR3 loop spans 20 amino acids. Germline V gives CDR1 LNHDA, CDR2 SQIVND (reference sequence). The V gene end was trimmed by 0 bases and the J gene end by 2 bases; junction bases not matched to a gene: 15. The CDR3 is CASSIEGETGTGTTGNTIYF. CDR3 nucleotide sequence: TGTGCCAGTAGTATAGAAGGAGAAACCGGGACAGGCACCACTGGAAACACCATATATTTT.

This sequence joins TRBV25-1 and TRBJ1-2, with 9 bases that match TRBD1. Germline V CDR1 and CDR2: MGHDK, SYGVNS. J lost 8 bases, V lost 2 bases, and 6 bases had no gene match. The CDR3 is 14 residues long. CDR3 protein: CASSETGGRGGYTF. The CDR3 DNA reads as TGTGCCAGCAGTGAAACAGGGGGCCGGGGCGGCTACACCTTC.

With regard to this clone: The sample has other DNA sequences that encode this CDR3 too. The rearrangement joins TRBV20-1 to TRBJ1-5; perhaps TRBD1 as D (5 bases). The germline V and J ends were trimmed by 3 bases and 0 bases, with 9 bases remaining between them. Looked up from germline, CDR1 is DFQATT and CDR2 is SNEGSKA (reference sequence). The CDR3 has 14 residues. Here the CDR3 reads CSASLGPSNQPQHF. CDR3 DNA sequence: TGCAGTGCTAGTTTGGGGCCTAGCAATCAGCCCCAGCATTTT.

The chain joins TRBV28 to TRBJ1-1; D is perhaps TRBD1 (6 bases). The CDR3 covers 17 residues. V gave up 10 bases and J gave up 4 bases, with 28 bases separating them. Germline V CDR1 and CDR2: MDHEN, SYDVKM. CDR3 protein: CATTKERGSTTRTEAFF. The CDR3 DNA is TGTGCCACCACCAAGGAGAGGGGGTCCACAACCCGCACTGAAGCTTTCTTT.

This sequence joins TRBV30 and TRBJ1-6; D is unresolved. Germline assignment: CDR1 GTSNPN and CDR2 SVGIG (reference sequence). This CDR3 has 13 amino acids. Trimming removed 5 bases from V and 8 bases from J, with 13 bases in between. The CDR3 loop is CAWSGGSYSPLHF. CDR3 sequence (DNA): TGTGCCTGGTCGGGAGGGAGTTATTCACCCCTCCACTTT.

This chain uses TRBV5-1 with TRBJ1-2; a weak D match, TRBD1 (5 bases). V lost 0 bases and J 4 bases, leaving 10 bases between the germline ends. The CDR3 has 14 residues. Per germline, CDR1 SGHRS and CDR2 YFSETQ. CDR3 protein: CASSLADSSYGYTF. The CDR3 DNA reads TGCGCCAGCAGCTTGGCCGACAGTAGCTATGGCTACACCTTC.

The chain is built from TRBV10-3 and TRBJ2-3; TRBD1 matches 9 bases. The CDR3 loop spans 16 amino acids. From germline, CDR1 is ENHRY and CDR2 SYGVKD. V lost 3 bases, J lost 2 bases, and 6 bases stayed unmatched. CDR3 protein: CAISEYRDRATDTQYF. CDR3 coding DNA: TGTGCCATCAGTGAATACCGGGACAGGGCCACAGATACGCAGTATTTT.

J is TRBJ1-5 and V is TRBV18; D is ambiguous. Trimming stripped 2 bases from V and 2 bases from J, with 10 bases between. Germline V gene lookup returns CDR1 KGHSH and CDR2 LQKENI. This CDR3 region has 15 residues. CDR3 loop: CASSPDHGGNQPQHF. CDR3 coding DNA: TGTGCCAGCTCACCAGATCATGGGGGCAATCAGCCCCAGCATTTT.

V usage is TRBV19 and J usage is TRBJ1-2, with TRBD1 matching 9 bases. Germline V gene sequence: CDR1 LNHDA, CDR2 SQIVND (reference sequence). The CDR3 spans 16 residues. Trimming at V came to 1 base and at J to 5 bases, leaving 8 bases not matched to a gene. The CDR3 DNA is TGTGCCAGTAGTATAGGTCCGGGACAGGGACGTTATGGCTACACCTTC. Amino acids: CASSIGPGQGRYGYTF.

The chain employs TRBV5-1 and TRBJ2-3; 7 bases match TRBD2. After removal of 4 bases from V and 0 bases from J, the junction contained 8 bases not matched to a gene. The CDR3 is 16 amino acids. Germline-derived CDR1 and CDR2 are SGHRS and YFSETQ. CDR3 loop: CASSLGTTTSTDTQYF. CDR3 bases: TGCGCCAGCAGCCTCGGGACTACCACCAGCACAGATACGCAGTATTTT.

This rearrangement joins TRBV18 to TRBJ2-7; the D gene is possibly TRBD1 (6 bases). Germline CDR1 is KGHSH and CDR2 is LQKENI. The CDR3 runs 15 residues. Trimming left V 1 base short and J 5 bases short, with 15 bases between. The CDR3 nucleotides are TGTGCCAGCTCACCACAAACAGGGTCCGTGGACGAGCAGTACTTC. It specifies CASSPQTGSVDEQYF.

The chain couples TRBV28 to TRBJ2-5; D is possibly TRBD1 (5 bases). CDR1 is MDHEN and CDR2 is SYDVKM in the germline V gene. The V and J ends lost 5 bases and 5 bases respectively, with 15 bases between them. The CDR3 is made up of 14 amino acids. The CDR3 bases are TGTGCCAGCAGTATGAGCAGGGATGGGGAGACCCAGTACTTC. This translates into CASSMSRDGETQYF.

CDR3 protein: CASSRQGTYEQYF. The CDR3 DNA follows: TGTGCCAGTAGTAGACAGGGAACCTACGAGCAGTACTTC. V gene TRBV19 combines with J gene TRBJ2-7; 7 nucleotides align to TRBD1. V trimming: 4 bases; J trimming: 2 bases; junction bases outside the gene matches: 2. Germline lookup yields CDR1 LNHDA and CDR2 SQIVND (reference sequence). The CDR3 runs 13 residues.

This clone was recorded once. The chain joins TRBV5-1 to TRBJ1-1, with D perhaps TRBD1 (5 bases). V dropped 0 bases and J dropped 0 bases, with 15 bases sitting between them. The CDR3 covers 17 residues. Germline V gene data show CDR1 as SGHRS and CDR2 as YFSETQ. Here the CDR3 reads CASSLAGKGLMNTEAFF. As DNA, the CDR3 is TGCGCCAGCAGCTTGGCCGGCAAGGGGCTTATGAACACTGAAGCTTTCTTT.

This rearrangement joins TRBV14 to TRBJ2-7; possibly TRBD1 for D (5 bases). Trimming stripped 0 bases from V and 13 bases from J, with 16 bases between. The germline CDR1 and CDR2 sequences are SGHDN and FVKESK. There are 13 residues in the CDR3. Here the CDR3 reads CASSQDERTQKYF. DNA of the CDR3: TGTGCCAGCAGCCAAGATGAGAGGACACAAAAATACTTC.

This sequence joins TRBV30 and TRBJ2-1; D uncertain. CDR1 and CDR2 (germline): GTSNPN, SVGIG (reference sequence). There are 12 residues in the CDR3. The V gene lost 5 bases and the J gene lost 5 bases, with 10 bases spanning the gap. The CDR3 spells CAWSLLNNEQFF. CDR3 nucleotide sequence: TGTGCCTGGTCCCTCTTAAACAATGAGCAGTTCTTC.

J is TRBJ1-3 and V is TRBV25-1; D is ambiguous. This CDR3 is 13 amino acids long. Germline V gene lookup returns CDR1 MGHDK and CDR2 SYGVNS. With 5 bases removed from V and 4 bases from J, the gap between germline ends came to 9 bases. As DNA, the CDR3 is TGTGCCAGCAGTTTACTGTCCGGAAACACCATATATTTT. It translates to CASSLLSGNTIYF.

This chain joins TRBV7-9 and TRBJ2-3, with 11 positions matching TRBD2. Unmatched junction bases numbered 4, after V lost 6 bases and J lost 2 bases. The germline CDR1 and CDR2 sequences are SEHNR and FQNEAQ (reference sequence). The CDR3 contains 15 residues. For the CDR3, the DNA is TGTGCCAGCAGTCGACTAGCGGGGATCACAGATACGCAGTATTTT. Its translation: CASSRLAGITDTQYF. Supplemented by reference TRBV7-9 and TRBJ2-3, the full variable domain reads DTGVSQNPRHKITKRGQNVTFRCDPISEHNRLYWYRQTLGQGPEFLTYFQNEAQLEKSRLLSDRFSAERPKGSFSTLEIQRTEQGDSAMYLCASSRLAGITDTQYFGPGTRLTVL.

In its sample, this clone was seen once. The chain couples TRBV12-3 or TRBV12-4 to TRBJ1-2; weak D call: TRBD1 (5 bases). The CDR3 runs 13 residues. V was pared by 1 base and J by 8 bases, with 11 bases between. Here the CDR3 reads CASSLGGRDGYTF. DNA for the CDR3: TGTGCCAGCAGTTTAGGAGGGAGGGACGGCTACACCTTC.

The chain combines TRBV6-5 with TRBJ2-5; TRBD2 aligns across 8 bases. V shed 7 bases, J shed 6 bases, and the junction held 10 bases outside the gene matches. The CDR3 is 14 amino acids. Germline CDR1 MNHEY, CDR2 SVGAGI. The CDR3 DNA is TGTGCCAGCAATACGGGGGGGGCAGGGAAGACCCAGTACTTC. It is translated as CASNTGGAGKTQYF.

This chain joins TRBV28 and TRBJ1-6; 7 positions match TRBD1. The CDR3 spans 14 residues. With 7 bases clipped from V and 7 bases from J, the junction kept 7 bases outside the gene matches. Germline values: CDR1 MDHEN, CDR2 SYDVKM. The CDR3 sequence is CASTTDRENSPLHF. DNA of the CDR3: TGTGCCAGCACCACCGACAGGGAAAATTCACCCCTCCACTTT.

This clone was observed a single time. The chain recombines TRBV7-7 with TRBJ1-6, with D perhaps TRBD1 (5 bases). Germline V gene data show CDR1 as SSHAT and CDR2 as FNYEAQ (reference sequence). The CDR3 sequence is 17 residues long. This CDR3 is CASGGTPLSSYNSPLHF. The DNA for the CDR3 is TGTGCGAGCGGGGGGACCCCTCTTAGCTCCTATAATTCACCCCTCCACTTT. Full variable domain (rest looked up from reference TRBV7-7 and TRBJ1-6): GAGVSQSPRYKVTKRGQDVTLRCDPISSHATLYWYQQALGQGPEFLTYFNYEAQPDKSGLPSDRFSAERPEGSISTLTIQRTEQRDSAMYRCASGGTPLSSYNSPLHFGNGTRLTVT.

V gene TRBV20-1 combines with J gene TRBJ2-3; 12 nucleotides match TRBD2. The CDR3 runs 15 residues. CDR1 DFQATT and CDR2 SNEGSKA come from the germline V gene (reference sequence). Losses at the gene ends were 3 bases for V and 2 bases for J; bases not matched to a gene: 3. CDR3 bases: TGCAGTGCTAGTGCTAGCGGGGGGGACACAGATACGCAGTATTTT. The encoded protein is CSASASGGDTDTQYF.

With respect to this clone: Other DNA sequences in the sample encode the same CDR3. The genes are TRBV19 and TRBJ2-1; D gene ambiguous. The germline V gene encodes CDR1 LNHDA and CDR2 SQIVND (reference sequence). V was cut by 4 bases and J by 4 bases, with 8 bases left in between. The CDR3 contains 13 residues. The CDR3 coding sequence is TGTGCCAGTAGTACCCCCTCTTACAATGAGCAGTTCTTC. As protein: CASSTPSYNEQFF. Full variable domain (outside the CDR3, taken from reference TRBV19 and TRBJ2-1): DGGITQSPKYLFRKEGQNVTLSCEQNLNHDAMYWYRQDPGQGLRLIYYSQIVNDFQKGDIAEGYSVSREKKESFPLTVTSAQKNPTAFYLCASSTPSYNEQFFGPGTRLTVL.

This chain links TRBV2 with TRBJ1-5; D remains ambiguous. V lost 6 bases and J lost 1, with 13 bases in between. Germline CDR1 and CDR2: SNHLY and FYNNEI. This CDR3 spans 15 amino acids. Written as DNA, the CDR3 is TGTGCCAGCAGCCCTGACCGAACCAGCAATCAGCCCCAGCATTTT. Encoded protein: CASSPDRTSNQPQHF.

The V gene is TRBV2, the J gene TRBJ2-5; 14 bases match TRBD2. Germline values: CDR1 SNHLY, CDR2 FYNNEI. The CDR3 consists of 16 residues. Trimming took 6 bases from V and 5 from J; bases not matched to a gene: 8. In DNA form, the CDR3 reads TGTGCCAGCAGGGGGACTAGCGGGGGCCGGTCGGAGACCCAGTACTTC. This encodes CASRGTSGGRSETQYF.

This chain connects TRBV12-3 or TRBV12-4 to TRBJ2-2, with 7 positions matching TRBD2. CDR3 size: 13 residues. The V and J ends lost 9 bases and 5 bases, in that order; junction bases with no gene match: 6. The chain's CDR3 is CASRGAGTGELFF. The CDR3, as DNA: TGTGCCAGTCGGGGAGCGGGAACCGGGGAGCTGTTTTTT.

The chain links TRBV30 to TRBJ1-5; unclear D gene. CDR1 and CDR2 from the germline V gene are GTSNPN and SVGIG (reference sequence). The CDR3 consists of 15 residues. Trimming removed 0 bases at V and 5 bases at J, with 14 bases between. In nucleotides, the CDR3 is TGTGCCTGGAGTGTAGGATTGGGAACGGATCAGCCCCAGCATTTT. Translating gives CAWSVGLGTDQPQHF. The whole variable domain, filled in from reference TRBV30 and TRBJ1-5, reads SQTIHQWPATLVQPVGSPLSLECTVEGTSNPNLYWYRQAAGRGLQLLFYSVGIGQISSEVPQNLSASRPQDRQFILSSKKLLLSDSGFYLCAWSVGLGTDQPQHFGDGTRLSIL.

The chain carries TRBV18 and TRBJ1-1; the match to TRBD1 covers 8 bases. This CDR3 contains 14 residues. Germline V gives CDR1 KGHSH, CDR2 LQKENI. The V segment lost 3 bases and the J segment 3 bases; nucleotides outside the gene matches: 3. In DNA, the CDR3 is TGTGCCAGCTCACCGGGACAGGCGTACACTGAAGCTTTCTTT. Protein sequence: CASSPGQAYTEAFF.

This rearrangement joins TRBV2 to TRBJ1-5; 9 bases align to TRBD1. Per the germline V gene, CDR1 is SNHLY and CDR2 is FYNNEI. The V gene end was trimmed by 6 bases and the J gene end by 5 bases; junction bases not matched to a gene: 5. The CDR3 sequence is 14 residues long. CDR3 nucleotide sequence: TGTGCCAGCAGGGGACAGGGTCTCGATCAGCCCCAGCATTTT. As protein: CASRGQGLDQPQHF.